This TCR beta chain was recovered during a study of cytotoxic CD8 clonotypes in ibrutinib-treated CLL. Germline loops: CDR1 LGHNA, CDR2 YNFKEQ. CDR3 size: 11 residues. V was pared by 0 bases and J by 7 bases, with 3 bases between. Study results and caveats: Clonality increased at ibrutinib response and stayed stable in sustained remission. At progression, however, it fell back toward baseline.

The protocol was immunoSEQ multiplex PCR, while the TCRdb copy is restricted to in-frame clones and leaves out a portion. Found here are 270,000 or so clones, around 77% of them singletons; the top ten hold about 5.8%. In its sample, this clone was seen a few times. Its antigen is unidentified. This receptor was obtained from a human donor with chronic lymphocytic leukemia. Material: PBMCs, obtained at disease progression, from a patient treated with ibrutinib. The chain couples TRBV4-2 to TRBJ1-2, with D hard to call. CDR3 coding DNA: TGTGCCAGCAGCCAAGACAGTGGCTACACCTTC. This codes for CASSQDSGYTF.